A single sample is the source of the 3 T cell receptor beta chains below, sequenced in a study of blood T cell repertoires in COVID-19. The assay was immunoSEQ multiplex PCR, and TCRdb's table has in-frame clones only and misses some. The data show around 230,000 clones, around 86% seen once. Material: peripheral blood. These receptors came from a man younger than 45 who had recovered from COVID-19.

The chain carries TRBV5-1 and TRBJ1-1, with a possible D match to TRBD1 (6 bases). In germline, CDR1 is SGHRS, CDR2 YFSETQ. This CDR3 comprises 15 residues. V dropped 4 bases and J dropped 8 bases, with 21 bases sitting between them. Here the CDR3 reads CASSPTGTRPGEAFF. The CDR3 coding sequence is TGCGCCAGCAGCCCAACCGGGACACGGCCCGGAGAAGCTTTCTTT.

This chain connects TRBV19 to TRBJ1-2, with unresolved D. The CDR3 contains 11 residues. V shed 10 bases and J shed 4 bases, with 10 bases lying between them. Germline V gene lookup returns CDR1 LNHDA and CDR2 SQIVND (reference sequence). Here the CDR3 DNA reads TGTGCCACCGGGGTTGGCTATGGCTACACCTTC. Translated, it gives CATGVGYGYTF.

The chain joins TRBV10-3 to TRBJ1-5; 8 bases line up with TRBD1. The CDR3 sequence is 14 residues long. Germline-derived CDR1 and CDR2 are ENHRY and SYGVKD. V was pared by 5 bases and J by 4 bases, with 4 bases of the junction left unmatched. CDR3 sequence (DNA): TGTGCCATCAGTTTCAGACAGGGGAATCAGCCCCAGCATTTT. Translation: CAISFRQGNQPQHF.